Following are 26 T cell receptor beta chains from one sample sequenced in a study of breast tumors, draining lymph nodes, adjacent tissues (dated by TCRdb to 2016 to 2018). The lymph node samples were taken from the axillary draining lymph nodes of breast cancer patients. Library preparation was by multiplex PCR. The sequencer was an Illumina HiSeq 2000. TCRdb reprocessed the public reads (quality trimming at Q25 with fastp, clone calling with MiXCR) and kept in-frame beta chains. Rows are unified per CDR3 protein, each entry keeping the most common DNA and genes. The sample table shows about 230,000 distinct CDR3 sequences, and about 34% are seen once. Jointly, the top ten make up roughly 1.5% of the sample. The specimen sequenced was axillary lymph node tissue. These receptors were obtained from a female donor with breast cancer. Some clones in this sample may be carry-over from other donors' samples.

This clonotype has only one observation. The chain carries TRBV9 and TRBJ2-3, with 14 bases aligning to TRBD2. CDR3 size: 15 residues. CDR1 and CDR2 from the germline V gene are SGDLS and YYNGEE. The V segment lost 3 bases and the J segment 4 bases; nucleotides outside the gene matches: 1. CDR3 region: CASSATSGRADTQYF. CDR3 nucleotide sequence: TGTGCCAGCAGCGCGACTAGCGGGAGGGCAGATACGCAGTATTTT. The variable domain in full, with the rest retrieved from reference TRBV9 and TRBJ2-3, is DSGVTQTPKHLITATGQRVTLRCSPRSGDLSVYWYQQSLDQGLQFLIQYYNGEERAKGNILERFSAQQFPDLHSELNLSSLELGDSALYFCASSATSGRADTQYFGPGTRLTVL.

The rearrangement links TRBV10-3 to TRBJ1-4; D uncertain. This CDR3 spans 15 amino acids. Between the trimmed V and J ends, which lost 0 bases and 7 bases, there was a span of 12 bases. Germline loops: CDR1 ENHRY, CDR2 SYGVKD. In DNA, the CDR3 is TGTGCCATCAGTGAGTCGTCTAGGGTTGGTGAAAAACTGTTTTTT. Translation gives CAISESSRVGEKLFF.

Many counts were recorded for this clonotype. This sequence joins TRBV11-3 and TRBJ2-2; no definite D call. The CDR3 contains 11 residues. The germline V and J ends were trimmed by 9 bases and 4 bases, with 6 bases remaining between them. CDR1 is SGHNT, CDR2 YENEEA, per germline. The CDR3 loop is CARAPTGELFF. The CDR3 coding sequence is TGTGCCAGAGCCCCCACCGGGGAGCTGTTTTTT.

At least ten counts were recorded for this clonotype. The gene calls are TRBV5-8 and TRBJ2-7; 7 nucleotides match TRBD2. The CDR3 has 15 amino acids. V lost 2 bases to trimming and J lost 4 bases; unmatched junction nucleotides: 9. Germline CDR1 SGHTS, CDR2 YDEGEE. The DNA for the CDR3 is TGTGCCAGCAGCTTTAAGGGAGGGCTTTCTTACGAGCAGTACTTC. The encoded protein is CASSFKGGLSYEQYF.

This chain links TRBV24-1 with TRBJ1-5, with a weak D call TRBD1 (5 bases). This CDR3 has 15 residues. Germline CDR1 and CDR2: KGHDR and SFDVKD. V shed 4 bases and J shed 2 bases, with 11 bases lying between them. The CDR3 region is CATSEPGTGNQPQHF. CDR3 DNA: TGTGCCACCAGTGAGCCCGGGACGGGCAATCAGCCCCAGCATTTT.

This clonotype was counted many times. This rearrangement joins TRBV7-2 to TRBJ2-2, with TRBD2 matching over 10 bases. In germline, CDR1 is SGHTA, CDR2 FQGNSA. The CDR3 totals 16 residues. V was pared by 3 bases and J by 4 bases, with 5 bases of the junction left unmatched. CDR3 loop: CASSLIAGGSTGELFF. The DNA of the CDR3 is TGTGCCAGCAGCTTGATAGCGGGAGGTAGCACCGGGGAGCTGTTTTTT.

The chain recombines TRBV7-2 with TRBJ2-7; 12 nucleotides align to TRBD2. V gave up 3 bases and J gave up 3 bases; unmatched junction bases: 6. CDR1 and CDR2 (germline): SGHTA, FQGNSA. This CDR3 spans 16 amino acids. CDR3 in DNA: TGTGCCAGCAGCTTTCGGACTAGCGGGATTATCTACGAGCAGTACTTC. The encoded protein is CASSFRTSGIIYEQYF.

This clonotype was detected ten times or more. The V call is TRBV7-2, the J call TRBJ2-1; no clear D. CDR1 is SGHTA and CDR2 is FQGNSA in the germline V gene. The CDR3 covers 15 residues. V shed 2 bases and J shed 4 bases, with 12 bases lying between them. CDR3 residues: CASSLFFARYNEQFF. DNA for the CDR3: TGTGCCAGCAGCTTATTTTTCGCGAGGTACAATGAGCAGTTCTTC. Combining the CDR3 with reference TRBV7-2 and TRBJ2-1 gives the whole variable domain GAGVSQSPSNKVTEKGKDVELRCDPISGHTALYWYRQSLGQGLEFLIYFQGNSAPDKSGLPSDRFSAERTGGSVSTLTIQRTQQEDSAVYLCASSLFFARYNEQFFGPGTRLTVL.

This clonotype was observed many times. V gene TRBV11-2 combines with J gene TRBJ1-2; unclear D gene. Per the germline V gene, CDR1 is SGHAT and CDR2 is FQNNGV. This CDR3 has 14 amino acids. V was shortened by 2 bases and J by 4 bases, with 11 bases between the two germline ends. This CDR3 reads CASSLRDSGYGYTF. In DNA form, the CDR3 reads TGTGCCAGCAGCTTAAGGGATTCCGGCTATGGCTACACCTTC.

The table lists this clonotype with many counts. This chain uses TRBV11-2 with TRBJ2-5; the match to TRBD2 covers 10 bases. This CDR3 comprises 15 residues. The junction had 8 bases not matched to a gene; V was cut back by 6 bases and J by 4 bases. From germline, CDR1 is SGHAT and CDR2 FQNNGV. Written as DNA, the CDR3 is TGTGCCAGCAGTTCCCCTGGACTAGCGGTAGAGACCCAGTACTTC. It translates to CASSSPGLAVETQYF.

V is TRBV7-9 and J is TRBJ2-6; tentative D call: TRBD2 (6 bases). With 5 bases removed from V and 2 bases from J, the gap between germline ends came to 19 bases. CDR3 length: 18 amino acids. Germline-derived CDR1 and CDR2 are SEHNR and FQNEAQ (reference sequence). CDR3 sequence: CASSGGSEGNAGANVLTF. CDR3 sequence (DNA): TGTGCCAGCAGCGGCGGATCGGAGGGAAATGCTGGGGCCAACGTCCTGACTTTC.

J is TRBJ1-5 and V is TRBV6-5; D may be TRBD1 (5 bases). V was pared by 10 bases and J by 9 bases, with 19 bases between. Germline V gene data show CDR1 as MNHEY and CDR2 as SVGAGI. The CDR3 length is 13 residues. DNA for the CDR3: TGTGCCATCAGGGATGACAGCAGTTCGCCCCAGCATTTT. This gives the protein CAIRDDSSSPQHF.

This clonotype was recorded at least ten times. The CDR3: CSVLAGAYNEQFF. In nucleotides, the CDR3 is TGCAGCGTCCTAGCGGGAGCCTACAATGAGCAGTTCTTC. The chain recombines TRBV29-1 with TRBJ2-1, with 10 bases lining up with TRBD2. V lost 6 bases, J lost 2 bases, and 1 base stayed unmatched. The germline CDR1 and CDR2 sequences are SQVTM and ANQGSEA. The CDR3 covers 13 residues.

With respect to this clonotype: At one end, the junction sequence differs from germline, possibly due to a read error. The chain couples TRBV19 to TRBJ2-6; 7 nucleotides align to TRBD1. The germline CDR1 and CDR2 sequences are LNHDA and SQIVND (reference sequence). The CDR3 is made up of 14 amino acids. The CDR3 loop reads CASSSRQGVSTEAF. CDR3 DNA sequence: TGTGCCAGTAGTAGTCGACAGGGAGTGAGTACTGAAGCTTTC.

J is TRBJ2-1 and V is TRBV25-1, with TRBD2 matching over 9 bases. The V gene's germline CDR1 is MGHDK and CDR2 SYGVNS. Germline trimming cut 7 bases from V and 3 bases from J; bases unmatched to any gene: 4. The length of the CDR3 is 14 residues. CDR3 nucleotide sequence: TGTGCCAGCAAGATGCGGGAGGGCTACAATGAGCAGTTCTTC. Residues: CASKMREGYNEQFF.

Comments on this clonotype: This clone may be a read error of a much larger clone one base away. V gene TRBV9 combines with J gene TRBJ2-2; possible D gene TRBD2, 6 bases. The germline CDR1 and CDR2 sequences are SGDLS and YYNGEE. This CDR3 spans 14 amino acids. CDR3: CASSVDQGFGGLFF. The CDR3, as DNA: TGTGCCAGCAGCGTAGATCAGGGTTTCGGGGGGCTGTTTTTT.

In this sample, this clonotype turned up many times. The junction and the germline gene differ at one end; a read error may be behind it. The chain is built from TRBV2 and TRBJ2-7; 8 positions agree with TRBD2. Germline V CDR1 and CDR2: SNHLY, FYNNEI. The CDR3 is 14 amino acids. In nucleotides, the CDR3 is TGTGCCGGCAGAGCGGGAGCAATATCCTACGAGCAGTACTTC. It specifies CAGRAGAISYEQYF.

This clonotype has at least ten counts. The rearrangement links TRBV5-1 to TRBJ2-7; D not resolved. V was cut by 5 bases and J by 2 bases, with 11 bases left in between. CDR1 is SGHRS, CDR2 YFSETQ, per germline. The CDR3 loop spans 13 amino acids. The CDR3 spells CASRVQEPYEQYF. CDR3 coding DNA: TGCGCCAGCAGGGTCCAGGAACCCTACGAGCAGTACTTC.

Regarding this clonotype: A much larger clone lies a single base off, so this may be a read error. The chain carries TRBV20-1 and TRBJ2-4; possible D gene TRBD1, 6 bases. Germline V CDR1 and CDR2: DFQATT, SNEGSKA (reference sequence). This CDR3 has 15 residues. Trimming took 0 bases from V and 8 from J, leaving 17 bases between them. CDR3 in amino acids: CSARDLNRDTDIQYF. The CDR3 DNA follows: TGCAGTGCTAGAGATCTTAATAGGGACACAGACATTCAGTACTTC.

In this sample, this clonotype turned up a few times. The chain links TRBV13 to TRBJ2-5; D uncertain. Between the trimmed V and J ends, which lost 5 bases and 5 bases, there was a span of 18 bases. This CDR3 has 15 residues. Looked up from germline, CDR1 is PRHDT and CDR2 is FYEKMQ (reference sequence). CDR3 residues: CASSPPGVSRETQYF. In nucleotides, the CDR3 is TGTGCCAGCAGCCCCCCCGGAGTCTCTCGGGAGACCCAGTACTTC.

This clonotype was seen at least ten times. V gene TRBV5-8 combines with J gene TRBJ2-1, with 8 bases lining up with TRBD2. This CDR3 has 15 residues. CDR1 and CDR2 (germline): SGHTS, YDEGEE. V lost 9 bases to trimming and J lost 9 bases; unmatched junction nucleotides: 17. CDR3 amino acids: CAIGEGREEECEQFF. CDR3 sequence (DNA): TGTGCCATCGGGGAGGGGCGGGAGGAAGAGTGTGAGCAGTTCTTC.

There are a few counts of this clonotype. This sequence joins TRBV6-1 and TRBJ2-7; tentatively, D is TRBD1 (7 bases). Trimming took 6 bases from V and 3 from J, leaving 15 bases between them. In germline, CDR1 is MNHNS, CDR2 SASEGT. The CDR3 spans 14 residues. The CDR3 region is CASRRGQGDYEQYF. CDR3 sequence (DNA): TGTGCCAGCAGACGGGGGCAGGGGGACTACGAGCAGTACTTC.

This chain joins TRBV9 and TRBJ2-2; possible D gene TRBD1, 5 bases. Trimming pared 3 bases from V and 0 bases from J, leaving 21 bases between. Germline values: CDR1 SGDLS, CDR2 YYNGEE. This CDR3 is 19 amino acids long. DNA for the CDR3: TGTGCCAGCAGCGCCCAGGGTCCCCAGGGCTGTGCGAACACCGGGGAGCTGTTTTTT. Residues: CASSAQGPQGCANTGELFF.

This clonotype was picked up many times. The chain couples TRBV6-5 to TRBJ2-3; 8 positions agree with TRBD2. With 4 bases clipped from V and 7 bases from J, the junction kept 10 bases outside the gene matches. This CDR3 has 15 residues. Germline V CDR1 and CDR2: MNHEY, SVGAGI. The DNA for the CDR3 is TGTGCCAGCAGTTCCGAAGCGGGAGTGGCGAATACGCAGTATTTT. Its protein is CASSSEAGVANTQYF.

In regard to this clonotype: This may arise from a read error, as a much more abundant clone is one base away. The J gene is TRBJ1-5, the V gene TRBV12-3 or TRBV12-4; D remains ambiguous. Trimming removed 5 bases from V and 0 bases from J, with 8 bases in between. This CDR3 is built from 14 residues. Here the CDR3 reads CASSDANSNQPQHF. As DNA, the CDR3 is TGTGCCAGCAGTGACGCCAATAGCAATCAGCCCCAGCATTTT.

The gene calls are TRBV2 and TRBJ2-5; TRBD1 might be the D (6 bases). CDR1 and CDR2 from the germline V gene are SNHLY and FYNNEI. V dropped 11 bases and J dropped 4 bases, with 17 bases sitting between them. This CDR3 has 13 amino acids. CDR3 coding DNA: TGTGCCGGAAGGGGGAAGGGGGTAGAGACCCAGTACTTC. As protein: CAGRGKGVETQYF. Full variable domain (rest looked up from reference TRBV2 and TRBJ2-5): EPEVTQTPSHQVTQMGQEVILRCVPISNHLYFYWYRQILGQKVEFLVSFYNNEISEKSEIFDDQFSVERPDGSNFTLKIRSTKLEDSAMYFCAGRGKGVETQYFGPGTRLLVL.